Detailed here is one TCR beta chain. Sequenced by immunoSEQ multiplex PCR; TCRdb stores in-frame clones only, minus some. This table has around 260,000 clones, under 90% appearing once. This specimen comes from a study of blood T cell repertoires in COVID-19. CDR1 and CDR2 from the germline V gene are MGHRA and YSYEKL. The ends lost 4 bases at V and 1 base at J; junction bases unmatched: 6. This CDR3 comprises 16 residues. The chain is built from TRBV4-1 and TRBJ1-4, with 7 bases aligning to TRBD1. The sequencing input was peripheral blood. This receptor was obtained from a woman in her thirties or forties who had recovered from COVID-19. In DNA form, the CDR3 reads TGCGCCAGCAGCCTGAGGGCAGGGGGAACTAATGAAAAACTGTTTTTT. It specifies CASSLRAGGTNEKLFF.